The entry below describes one TCR beta chain. Each donor contributed roughly 92,000 T cells on average, unsorted. This entry belongs to a study of T cells in tuberculosis. V was trimmed by 0 bases and J by 5 bases, leaving 9 bases between them. The CDR3 loop spans 13 amino acids. From germline, CDR1 is SGDLS and CDR2 YYNGEE. Produced via immunoSEQ multiplex PCR; TCRdb's table is partial and in-frame only. The sample holds roughly 34,000 clones; approximately 96% are singletons and the top ten take approximately 6.3%. This TCR derives from a donor between 10 and 35 years old with latent tuberculosis or without tuberculosis infection. The source material was PBMCs. This chain joins TRBV9 and TRBJ2-7, with no clear D. CDR3 residues: CASSVGDFDEQYF. The CDR3 bases are TGTGCCAGCAGCGTAGGAGATTTCGACGAGCAGTACTTC.